Described below is a single T cell receptor (beta chain) sequence and its context. What it recognizes is unknown. The data belong to a study of cytomegalovirus exposure and HLA in healthy donors. Findings and caveats of the study: Researchers had no immune exposure information except CMV serostatus available.

13 Jbeta primers and 60 Vbeta primers were used for the PCR. Some clones are missing from TCRdb's copy, which holds only in-frame ones; the method was immunoSEQ multiplex PCR. The data contain 150,000 or so clones, approximately 78% of them singletons. Sequencing was done on a sample of PBMCs. The TCR was taken from a male donor in good health and CMV-seropositive.

CDR3 bases: TGTGCCAGCAGCATCCAGAACACCGGGGAGCTGTTTTTT. It codes for CASSIQNTGELFF. The chain couples TRBV11-2 to TRBJ2-2, with D unresolved. This CDR3 is 13 amino acids long. V lost 5 bases and J 1 base, leaving 5 bases between the germline ends. The germline CDR1 and CDR2 sequences are SGHAT and FQNNGV.